This T cell receptor beta chain was retrieved from a study of PD-1 blockade in classical Hodgkin lymphoma. Study-wide results and caveats: Whereas CD4+ TCR diversity had risen significantly by C4D1, CD8+ TCR diversity had not. Some patients started nivolumab under 1 year after ASCT, and they were excluded. Similar baseline diversity was found in complete responders and newly diagnosed patients.

Stated time point: cycle 4 day 1 (C4D1), after 6 weeks of nivolumab. Brentuximab vedotin exposure varied, and every patient relapsed after autologous stem cell transplantation. This clone showed up just a few times. The antigen is not known. Germline CDR1 is LNHDA and CDR2 is SQIVND (reference sequence). Germline trimming cut 6 bases from V and 5 bases from J; bases unmatched to any gene: 6. The CDR3 covers 14 residues. Sequenced by immunoSEQ multiplex PCR; TCRdb stores in-frame clones only, minus some. The data show 90,000 to 100,000 clones, around four fifths seen once. The clonotype comes from a human donor with classical Hodgkin lymphoma. V gene TRBV19 combines with J gene TRBJ2-3; 9 bases match TRBD1. This material consisted of peripheral blood mononuclear cells (PBMCs), taken before the fourth cycle of nivolumab. CDR3 sequence: CASRKRDREDTQYF. For the CDR3, the DNA is TGTGCCAGTAGGAAGAGGGACAGGGAAGATACGCAGTATTTT.